The 6 T cell receptor beta chains below all came from one sample that was sequenced in a study of T cells in Graves' hyperthyroidism and ophthalmopathy. RNA transcripts yielded amplified TCR beta CDR3 regions. The primer set for the first-round RT-PCR of the TCR CDR3 was HTBI. A single record per CDR3 protein comes from TCRdb applying MiXCR to the multiplex PCR reads. The table records around 500,000 distinct CDR3 sequences, around 15% of them present only once. Sample: blood. These receptors were collected from a woman aged 40 to 50 with Graves' hyperthyroidism.

This clonotype was seen ten or more times. The chain links TRBV6-1 to TRBJ1-2; possibly TRBD1 for D (6 bases). Deletions cut 5 bases from V and 8 bases from J, with 18 bases between. The CDR3 consists of 14 residues. Germline loops: CDR1 MNHNS, CDR2 SASEGT. CDR3 DNA: TGTGCCAGCAGTTCGGCAGGCCCTCAGGGGGGCTACACCTTC. Residues: CASSSAGPQGGYTF.

The chain is built from TRBV5-6 and TRBJ2-1, with D unresolved. Per the germline V gene, CDR1 is SGHDT and CDR2 is YYEEEE. V was clipped by 4 bases and J by 8 bases, with 22 bases between them. This CDR3 is 16 amino acids long. CDR3 sequence: CASSPGWAVASDEQFF. The CDR3 coding sequence is TGTGCCAGCAGCCCTGGGTGGGCGGTAGCAAGCGATGAGCAGTTCTTC.

This clonotype was counted a few times. The chain employs TRBV20-1 and TRBJ2-7; perhaps D is TRBD1 or TRBD2 (5 bases each). Trimming pared 7 bases from V and 1 base from J, leaving 17 bases between. Germline CDR1 reads DFQATT; CDR2 reads SNEGSKA (reference sequence). This CDR3 has 14 residues. DNA for the CDR3: TGCAGTGTCCTAGGGGTTCGGGGTTCCTACGAGCAGTACTTC. Amino acids: CSVLGVRGSYEQYF.

This clonotype was found a few times. The chain combines TRBV6-5 with TRBJ2-2; TRBD1 matches at 8 bases. V was pared by 4 bases and J by 1 base, with 5 bases of the junction left unmatched. Germline-derived CDR1 and CDR2 are MNHEY and SVGAGI. This CDR3 is 16 amino acids long. The CDR3 DNA follows: TGTGCCAGCAGTTCGCGAGGGACAGGGAACACCGGGGAGCTGTTTTTT. The encoded protein is CASSSRGTGNTGELFF.

The genes are TRBV12-3 or TRBV12-4 and TRBJ2-5, with no clear D. Between the trimmed V and J ends, which lost 6 bases and 1 base, there was a span of 12 bases. The CDR3 length is 14 residues. The CDR3 protein is CASSPGPSQETQYF. DNA of the CDR3: TGTGCCAGCAGCCCCGGGCCTAGCCAAGAGACCCAGTACTTC.

This chain connects TRBV19 to TRBJ2-3; D is unclear. The length of the CDR3 is 15 residues. V was shortened by 7 bases and J by 1 base, with 15 bases between the two germline ends. Germline V gene lookup returns CDR1 LNHDA and CDR2 SQIVND (reference sequence). CDR3 coding DNA: TGTGCCAGTACAAGCGACAATCTCGGCACAGATACGCAGTATTTT. Its translation: CASTSDNLGTDTQYF.